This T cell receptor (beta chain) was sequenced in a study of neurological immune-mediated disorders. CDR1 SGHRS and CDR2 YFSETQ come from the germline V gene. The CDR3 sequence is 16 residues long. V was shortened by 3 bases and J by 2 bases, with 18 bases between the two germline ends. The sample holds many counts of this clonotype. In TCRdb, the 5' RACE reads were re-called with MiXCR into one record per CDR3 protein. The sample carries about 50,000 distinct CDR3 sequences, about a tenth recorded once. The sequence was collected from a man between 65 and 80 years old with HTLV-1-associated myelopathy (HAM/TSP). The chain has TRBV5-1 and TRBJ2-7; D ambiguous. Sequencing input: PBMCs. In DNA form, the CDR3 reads TGCGCCAGCAGCTCACAAACAGAGACGGCCACCTACGAGCAGTACTTC. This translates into CASSSQTETATYEQYF.